This entry lists 30 T cell receptor beta chains sequenced from one sample in a study of blood T cell repertoires in COVID-19. TCRdb keeps only in-frame clones here, not all; method: immunoSEQ multiplex PCR. Of roughly 260,000 clones listed, approximately 90% are singletons. The specimen sequenced was PBMCs or T cells enriched from blood (not recorded which). The source is a woman aged 18-30 years who had recovered from COVID-19.

The chain has TRBV15 and TRBJ1-2; 7 bases map to TRBD1. After removal of 1 base from V and 3 bases from J, the junction contained 5 bases not matched to a gene. Germline CDR1 reads LNHNV; CDR2 reads YYDKDF (reference sequence). The length of the CDR3 is 15 residues. CDR3 residues: CATSRGRGLDYGYTF. The DNA for the CDR3 is TGTGCCACCAGCAGAGGGAGGGGGCTTGACTATGGCTACACCTTC.

The DNA of the CDR3 is TGTGCCATCAGTGAGGCGTTGGACAGGGGTAATGAAAAACTGTTTTTT. This sequence encodes CAISEALDRGNEKLFF. The gene calls are TRBV10-3 and TRBJ1-4, with TRBD1 identical over 9 bases. Per germline, CDR1 ENHRY and CDR2 SYGVKD. The CDR3 extends over 16 amino acids. The V gene end was trimmed by 2 bases and the J gene end by 4 bases; junction bases not matched to a gene: 5.

The chain uses TRBV5-8 and TRBJ2-1, with D possibly matching TRBD2 (7 bases). Germline assignment: CDR1 SGHTS and CDR2 YDEGEE. The CDR3 runs 16 residues. The ends were cut back, 4 bases at V and 4 bases at J, with 18 bases in the middle. CDR3 in amino acids: CASSRGMGGAYNEQFF. For the CDR3, the DNA is TGTGCCAGCAGCCGCGGAATGGGGGGGGCATACAATGAGCAGTTCTTC.

This clone was seen just once. V and J are TRBV27 and TRBJ1-2, with a possible D match to TRBD1 (6 bases). The CDR3 loop spans 13 amino acids. Deletions cut 6 bases from V and 3 bases from J, with 11 bases between. In germline, CDR1 is MNHEY, CDR2 SMNVEV (reference sequence). Here the CDR3 DNA reads TGTGCCAGCAGAGGACAGAGATACTATGGCTACACCTTC. Its translation is CASRGQRYYGYTF.

Only one count was recorded for this clone. J is TRBJ1-2 and V is TRBV3-1 (or the pseudogene TRBV3-2); weak D call: TRBD1 (6 bases). The CDR3 covers 16 residues. The germline V and J ends were trimmed by 0 bases and 8 bases, with 19 bases remaining between them. The germline V gene has CDR1 LGHDT and CDR2 YNNKEL (reference sequence). The CDR3: CASSQDTIGGRNGYTF. DNA of the CDR3: TGTGCCAGCAGCCAAGATACAATTGGGGGCCGAAACGGCTACACCTTC.

This clone is a singleton in its sample. The rearrangement joins TRBV7-2 to TRBJ2-5; 13 bases line up with TRBD2. Trimming cost V 1 base and J 5 bases; bases outside gene matches: 10. Germline CDR1 and CDR2: SGHTA and FQGNSA. CDR3 length equals 18 residues. The CDR3 loop is CASSLGLAGGLPWETQYF. The CDR3 region has the DNA TGTGCCAGCAGCTTAGGACTAGCGGGAGGTCTTCCATGGGAGACCCAGTACTTC.

The chain is built from TRBV7-2 and TRBJ1-1; tentatively, D is TRBD1 (5 bases). Germline CDR1 and CDR2: SGHTA and FQGNSA. Between the trimmed V and J ends, which lost 6 bases and 7 bases, there was a span of 18 bases. The CDR3 runs to 14 residues. The CDR3 region has the DNA TGTGCCAGCAGGGCTAACTCAGGGTTGGGTGAAGCTTTCTTT. This sequence encodes CASRANSGLGEAFF.

This clone occurred a few times. The DNA for the CDR3 is TGTGCCAGCAGCTTAGCGCGGGGACAGCAGTACTTC. It encodes CASSLARGQQYF. The chain combines TRBV7-2 with TRBJ2-7, with D perhaps matching TRBD2 (6 bases). The CDR3 runs 12 residues. Trimming removed 0 bases at V and 8 bases at J, with 8 bases between. Germline V gene sequence: CDR1 SGHTA, CDR2 FQGNSA.

V and J are TRBV5-1 and TRBJ1-2; 12 bases match TRBD1. Germline CDR1 is SGHRS and CDR2 is YFSETQ. Germline trimming cut 4 bases from V and 3 bases from J; bases unmatched to any gene: 13. This CDR3 region has 18 residues. The CDR3 spells CASSPMSPGQGAYYGYTF. Written as DNA, the CDR3 is TGCGCCAGCAGCCCAATGAGCCCGGGACAGGGGGCTTACTATGGCTACACCTTC. The variable domain in full, with the rest retrieved from reference TRBV5-1 and TRBJ1-2, is KAGVTQTPRYLIKTRGQQVTLSCSPISGHRSVSWYQQTPGQGLQFLFEYFSETQRNKGNFPGRFSGRQFSNSRSEMNVSTLELGDSALYLCASSPMSPGQGAYYGYTFGSGTRLTVV.

The V call is TRBV14, the J call TRBJ2-2; D is possibly TRBD1 (5 bases). CDR3 length equals 14 residues. CDR1 is SGHDN and CDR2 is FVKESK in the germline V gene. V was pared by 6 bases and J by 4 bases, with 12 bases between. The CDR3 loop reads CASRLRTGTGELFF. CDR3 nucleotide sequence: TGTGCCAGCAGACTACGTACAGGCACCGGGGAGCTGTTTTTT.

The gene calls are TRBV20-1 and TRBJ1-1; D is ambiguous. This CDR3 contains 12 residues. Germline V gene sequence: CDR1 DFQATT, CDR2 SNEGSKA (reference sequence). Trimming cost V 7 bases and J 7 bases, with 16 bases left between them. CDR3 coding DNA: TGCAGTGGTAATGAAGTCGGTGGTGAAGCTTTCTTT. It is translated as CSGNEVGGEAFF.

The chain couples TRBV7-2 to TRBJ1-1; D unresolved. Per germline, CDR1 SGHTA and CDR2 FQGNSA. The CDR3 loop spans 17 amino acids. The V and J ends lost 6 bases and 0 bases respectively, with 20 bases between them. The CDR3 region has the DNA TGTGCCAGCAGACGTATGGGCGGGGAGCGTATGAACACTGAAGCTTTCTTT. This translates into CASRRMGGERMNTEAFF. Variable domain in full (rest from reference TRBV7-2 and TRBJ1-1): GAGVSQSPSNKVTEKGKDVELRCDPISGHTALYWYRQSLGQGLEFLIYFQGNSAPDKSGLPSDRFSAERTGGSVSTLTIQRTQQEDSAVYLCASRRMGGERMNTEAFFGQGTRLTVV.

This sequence joins TRBV4-3 and TRBJ2-1; D unclear. This CDR3 region has 16 residues. Germline CDR1 LGHNA, CDR2 YSLEER. V gave up 1 base and J gave up 4 bases, with 14 bases separating them. CDR3 amino acids: CASSQVYAEVYNEQFF. DNA for the CDR3: TGCGCCAGCAGCCAAGTGTACGCGGAAGTTTACAATGAGCAGTTCTTC.

The J gene is TRBJ2-7, the V gene TRBV4-1; D unclear. CDR3 size: 14 residues. In germline, CDR1 is MGHRA, CDR2 YSYEKL. With 0 bases removed from V and 7 bases from J, the gap between germline ends came to 13 bases. CDR3 nucleotide sequence: TGCGCCAGCAGCCAAGATAGCCTAGTGGGTGAGCAGTACTTC. It is translated as CASSQDSLVGEQYF.

The chain recombines TRBV7-8 with TRBJ1-2, with D possibly TRBD1 on 6 matching bases. Germline CDR1 and CDR2: SGHVS and FQNEAQ. The CDR3 length is 14 residues. Trimming took off 1 base at V and 3 bases at J, with 9 bases between the two ends. For the CDR3, the DNA is TGTGCCAGCAGCTTAGATTCAGGGGACTATGGCTACACCTTC. Amino acids: CASSLDSGDYGYTF.

The chain employs TRBV24-1 and TRBJ2-4, with 11 bases that match TRBD2. Trimming at V came to 0 bases and at J to 12 bases, leaving 3 bases not matched to a gene. CDR3 size: 14 residues. In germline, CDR1 is KGHDR, CDR2 SFDVKD. The CDR3 protein is CATSDLRGTSGQYF. The CDR3 nucleotides read TGTGCCACCAGTGATTTGAGAGGGACTAGCGGTCAGTACTTC.

The chain carries TRBV18 and TRBJ1-1; TRBD1 is a possible D gene (5 bases). V was clipped by 4 bases and J by 3 bases, with 15 bases between them. Germline CDR1 reads KGHSH; CDR2 reads LQKENI. This CDR3 region has 15 residues. CDR3 amino acids: CASSLQGFRDTEAFF. The CDR3 DNA reads TGTGCCAGCTCACTCCAGGGTTTCCGGGACACTGAAGCTTTCTTT.

The chain is built from TRBV27 and TRBJ1-5; 7 bases match TRBD1. Trimming took 5 bases from V and 1 from J; bases not matched to a gene: 8. The CDR3 loop spans 16 amino acids. Germline CDR1 MNHEY, CDR2 SMNVEV (reference sequence). The CDR3 loop reads CASSTTGSWSNQPQHF. The CDR3 DNA sequence: TGTGCCAGCAGTACGACAGGGTCTTGGAGCAATCAGCCCCAGCATTTT.

This clone was picked up a small number of times. J is TRBJ2-7 and V is TRBV27; no definite D call. The CDR3 covers 13 residues. V dropped 7 bases and J dropped 6 bases, with 16 bases sitting between them. Germline V gene sequence: CDR1 MNHEY, CDR2 SMNVEV (reference sequence). The CDR3 region is CASKPNVRGEQYF. In DNA form, the CDR3 reads TGTGCCAGCAAGCCGAATGTGCGTGGCGAGCAGTACTTC.

This rearrangement joins TRBV7-2 to TRBJ1-1, with D perhaps matching TRBD1 (6 bases). Germline CDR1 reads SGHTA; CDR2 reads FQGNSA. V was clipped by 3 bases and J by 3 bases, with 14 bases between them. This CDR3 has 15 amino acids. CDR3 amino acids: CASSLLRGIDTEAFF. In DNA, the CDR3 is TGTGCCAGCAGCTTGCTCAGGGGTATTGACACTGAAGCTTTCTTT.

By its share, this clone is medium-sized. The chain combines TRBV6-1 with TRBJ2-7; 9 bases match TRBD2. The CDR3 is 15 residues long. CDR1 and CDR2 from the germline V gene are MNHNS and SASEGT. Unmatched junction bases numbered 6, after V lost 1 base and J lost 5 bases. Written as DNA, the CDR3 is TGTGCCAGCAGTGAAGTTGCGGGGGGGAGGGACGAGCAGTACTTC. Translated, it gives CASSEVAGGRDEQYF.

The CDR3 loop is CASSLGASPGGTGELFF. CDR3 sequence (DNA): TGTGCCAGCAGCTTAGGCGCCTCCCCAGGTGGCACCGGGGAGCTGTTTTTT. The chain has TRBV7-2 and TRBJ2-2; D remains ambiguous. V lost 1 base, J lost 4 bases, and 16 bases lay in between. The CDR3 runs to 17 residues. Germline-derived CDR1 and CDR2 are SGHTA and FQGNSA.

V gene TRBV6-5 combines with J gene TRBJ1-5; no clear D. CDR3 length: 13 amino acids. Trimming cost V 3 bases and J 5 bases, with 8 bases left between them. Germline-derived CDR1 and CDR2 are MNHEY and SVGAGI. CDR3 in DNA: TGTGCCAGCAGTTATACAGCGGATCAGCCCCAGCATTTT. It encodes CASSYTADQPQHF.

The chain employs TRBV11-3 and TRBJ2-1; 9 positions agree with TRBD2. The CDR3 sequence is 14 residues long. The germline CDR1 and CDR2 sequences are SGHNT and YENEEA. V gave up 1 base and J gave up 7 bases; unmatched junction bases: 2. CDR3 in amino acids: CASSLVAGVNEQFF. The CDR3 DNA is TGTGCCAGCAGCTTAGTAGCGGGGGTAAATGAGCAGTTCTTC.

The chain employs TRBV10-3 and TRBJ2-1, with 7 bases that match TRBD2. CDR1 ENHRY and CDR2 SYGVKD come from the germline V gene. Trimming cost V 0 bases and J 8 bases; bases outside gene matches: 10. The CDR3 is 16 amino acids. Here the CDR3 reads CAISESVGLVLYEQFF. The DNA of the CDR3 is TGTGCCATCAGTGAGTCCGTCGGACTAGTCTTGTATGAGCAGTTCTTC.

The rearrangement uses TRBV6-2 or TRBV6-3 and TRBJ2-1, with D perhaps matching TRBD2 (6 bases). The germline CDR1 and CDR2 sequences are MNHEY and SVGEGT. Trimming stripped 5 bases from V and 3 bases from J, with 8 bases between. The CDR3 spans 13 residues. CDR3 loop: CASSRDFYNEQFF. In DNA, the CDR3 is TGTGCCAGCAGTCGGGACTTCTACAATGAGCAGTTCTTC.

This sequence joins TRBV6-5 and TRBJ1-1, with D maybe TRBD1 (6 bases). Germline CDR1 and CDR2: MNHEY and SVGAGI. Trimming cost V 6 bases and J 9 bases, with 17 bases left between them. The CDR3 extends over 13 amino acids. DNA of the CDR3: TGTGCCAGCAGACAGGACCGGGGGGGCAAAGCTTTCTTT. Translation gives CASRQDRGGKAFF.

This clone came up once. The V and J genes are TRBV11-3 and TRBJ2-1; no reliable D call. V dropped 0 bases and J dropped 6 bases, with 15 bases sitting between them. Germline CDR1 reads SGHNT; CDR2 reads YENEEA. The CDR3 has 16 residues. In nucleotides, the CDR3 is TGTGCCAGCAGCTTAGATTCCGTTTTACGGAGCAATGAGCAGTTCTTC. Its translation: CASSLDSVLRSNEQFF.

The genes are TRBV3-1 (or the pseudogene TRBV3-2) and TRBJ1-6, with D uncertain. The germline CDR1 and CDR2 sequences are LGHDT and YNNKEL (reference sequence). The V and J ends lost 4 bases and 5 bases respectively, with 9 bases between them. This CDR3 region has 14 residues. The CDR3 DNA sequence: TGTGCCAGCAGCCGAAGCACTGATAATTCACCCCTCCACTTT. Its translation is CASSRSTDNSPLHF.

The rearrangement joins TRBV2 to TRBJ1-4; the match to TRBD1 covers 7 bases. Germline V CDR1 and CDR2: SNHLY, FYNNEI. This CDR3 contains 14 residues. V dropped 3 bases and J dropped 5; count of bases not matched to a gene: 3. The CDR3 loop is CASSDTGENEKLFF. The CDR3 region has the DNA TGTGCCAGCAGTGACACAGGGGAAAATGAAAAACTGTTTTTT.